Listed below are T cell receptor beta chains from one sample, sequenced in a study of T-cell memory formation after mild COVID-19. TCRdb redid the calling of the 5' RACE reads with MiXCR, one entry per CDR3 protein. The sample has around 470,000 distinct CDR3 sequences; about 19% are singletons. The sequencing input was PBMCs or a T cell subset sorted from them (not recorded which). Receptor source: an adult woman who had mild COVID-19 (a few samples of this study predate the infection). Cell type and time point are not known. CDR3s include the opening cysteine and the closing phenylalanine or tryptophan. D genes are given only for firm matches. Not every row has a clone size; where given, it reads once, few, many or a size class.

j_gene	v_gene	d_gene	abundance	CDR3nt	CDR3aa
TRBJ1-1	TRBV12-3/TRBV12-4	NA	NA	TGTGCCAGCAGTTTAGGCGGGACACCTCTGGGAGCTTTCTTT	CASSLGGTPLGAFF
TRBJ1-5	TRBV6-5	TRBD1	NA	TGTGCCAGCAGCCGGGGCGGGACAGGGAAAGGTCAGCCCCAGCATTTT	CASSRGGTGKGQPQHF
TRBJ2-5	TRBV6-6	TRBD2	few	TGTGCCAGCAACCCCGGGACTAGCGGGGTAGAGACCCAGTACTTC	CASNPGTSGVETQYF
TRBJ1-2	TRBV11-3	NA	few	TGTGCCAGCAGCCCCGAAGGCAGGGTAGCTAACTATGGCTACACCTTC	CASSPEGRVANYGYTF
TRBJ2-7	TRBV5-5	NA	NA	TGTGCCAGCCTCTCTGGACCGTCCCCATACGAGCAGTACTTC	CASLSGPSPYEQYF
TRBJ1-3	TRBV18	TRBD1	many	TGTGCCAGCTCACCGGGACAGGGGGTTATCTCTGGAAACACCATATATTTT	CASSPGQGVISGNTIYF
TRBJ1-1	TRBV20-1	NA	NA	TGCAGTGCTAGACGGGGACCTCACACTGAAGCTTTCTTT	CSARRGPHTEAFF
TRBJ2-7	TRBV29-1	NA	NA	TGCAGCGCAGGGTCATGGTACGAGCAGTACTTC	CSAGSWYEQYF
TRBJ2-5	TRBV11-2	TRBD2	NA	TGTGCCAGCAGCCGACCGACTAGCGGGGCGGAAGAGACCCAGTACTTC	CASSRPTSGAEETQYF
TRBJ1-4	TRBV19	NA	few	TGTGCCAGTAGGACAAGTGATGGCGAAAAACTGTTTTTT	CASRTSDGEKLFF
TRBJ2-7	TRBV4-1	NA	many	TGCGCCAGCAGCCAAGAAGGGGGTTTACCCTACGAGCAGTACTTC	CASSQEGGLPYEQYF
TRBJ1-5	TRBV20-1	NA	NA	TGCAGTGCTAGTATTCCAGAGGAGTTTGGTCAGCCCCAGCATTTT	CSASIPEEFGQPQHF
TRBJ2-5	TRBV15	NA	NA	TGTGCCACCAGCAGAGAGTCCCTGGTTGGAGAGACCCAGTACTTC	CATSRESLVGETQYF
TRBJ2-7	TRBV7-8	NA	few	TGTGCCAGCAGCCCTACCCGCGGGGGCGCCTACGAGCAGTACTTC	CASSPTRGGAYEQYF
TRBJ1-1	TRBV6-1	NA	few	TGTGCCAGCAGTGAAGGGGTGGGGACTGAAGCTTTCTTT	CASSEGVGTEAFF
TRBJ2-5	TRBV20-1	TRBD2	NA	TGCAGTGCTAGTACGGGAGGGACCCAGTACTTC	CSASTGGTQYF
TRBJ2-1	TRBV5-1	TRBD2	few	TGCGCCAGCACCCGGACTAGCGGGGTTCTAGGTGAGCAGTTCTTC	CASTRTSGVLGEQFF
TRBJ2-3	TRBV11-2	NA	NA	TGTGCCAGCAGCTTGGGACACTTTTCCACAGATACGCAGTATTTT	CASSLGHFSTDTQYF
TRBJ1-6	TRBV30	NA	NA	TGTGCGACGACCAGGCAAGGGAATTCACCCCTCCACTTT	CATTRQGNSPLHF